The source of this T cell receptor (beta chain) is a study of OX40 agonist ivuxolimab in advanced cancers. The repertoire was sequenced with immunoSEQ multiplex PCR; TCRdb's copy has only in-frame clones and lacks some. The sample lists tens of thousands of clones, 82% occurring once. In germline, CDR1 is SGHDN, CDR2 FVKESK. V was trimmed by 5 bases and J by 3 bases, leaving 7 bases between them. This CDR3 comprises 13 residues. The sequenced sample was CD4+ or CD8+ T cells sorted from blood, obtained in a trial of the OX40 agonist ivuxolimab. The TCR was taken from an adult with an advanced solid tumor such as melanoma, head and neck, liver or kidney cancer. The chain carries TRBV14 and TRBJ2-2; unclear D gene. The CDR3 DNA follows: TGTGCCAGCAGCGCCCTTCACACCGGGGAGCTGTTTTTT. Amino acid sequence: CASSALHTGELFF. Filled out from reference TRBV14 and TRBJ2-2, the complete variable domain reads EAGVTQFPSHSVIEKGQTVTLRCDPISGHDNLYWYRRVMGKEIKFLLHFVKESKQDESGMPNNRFLAERTGGTYSTLKVQPAELEDSGVYFCASSALHTGELFFGEGSRLTVL.